The entry below gives a single T cell receptor (beta chain) sequence along with its context. Its matching antigen is unknown. This sample was included in a study of tumor-infiltrating lymphocytes in localized non-small cell lung cancer. Overall study results and limits: Different pieces of the same tissue went to different assays, confounding technical variation with intratumor heterogeneity. IM1 and IM2 tumors showed no difference in T-cell fraction.

The method was immunoSEQ multiplex PCR; TCRdb's version includes in-frame clones alone and lacks a portion of them. The table shows some 10,000 clones, with 63% occurring only once. The V segment lost 5 bases and the J segment 3 bases; nucleotides outside the gene matches: 6. Germline CDR1 is SGHAT and CDR2 is FQNNGV. The CDR3 sequence is 15 residues long. V gene TRBV11-2 combines with J gene TRBJ2-1; 8 bases agree with TRBD1. The receptor was isolated from a human donor with non-small cell lung cancer. Sequences were obtained from lung tumor tissue. In DNA form, the CDR3 reads TGTGCCAGCAGCCTGGACAGGGTCGTCTACAATGAGCAGTTCTTC. Protein product: CASSLDRVVYNEQFF.